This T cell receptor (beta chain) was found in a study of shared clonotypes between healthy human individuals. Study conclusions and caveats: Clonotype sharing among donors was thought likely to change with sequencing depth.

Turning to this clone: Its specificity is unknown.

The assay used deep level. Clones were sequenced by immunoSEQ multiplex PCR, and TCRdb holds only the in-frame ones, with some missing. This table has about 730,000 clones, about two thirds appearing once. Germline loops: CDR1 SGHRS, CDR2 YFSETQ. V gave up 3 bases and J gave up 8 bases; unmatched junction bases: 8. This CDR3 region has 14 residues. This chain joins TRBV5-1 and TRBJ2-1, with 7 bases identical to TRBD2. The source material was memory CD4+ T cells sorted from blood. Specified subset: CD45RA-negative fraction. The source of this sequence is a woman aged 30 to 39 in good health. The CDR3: CASSWLAVTDEQFF. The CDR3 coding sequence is TGCGCCAGCAGCTGGCTAGCGGTAACAGATGAGCAGTTCTTC. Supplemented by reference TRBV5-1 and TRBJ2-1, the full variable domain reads KAGVTQTPRYLIKTRGQQVTLSCSPISGHRSVSWYQQTPGQGLQFLFEYFSETQRNKGNFPGRFSGRQFSNSRSEMNVSTLELGDSALYLCASSWLAVTDEQFFGPGTRLTVL.